This is a list of T cell receptor beta chains from one sample in a study of shared clonotypes between healthy human individuals. Here immunoSEQ multiplex PCR was the method, and the copy in TCRdb shows in-frame clones only, minus some. The sample carries about 2,200,000 clones, just over 90% recorded once. Material: naive CD8+ T cells from PBMCs. Every receptor here comes from a man in his late teens or twenties in good health. Some clones in this sample may be carry-over from other donors' samples. Each CDR3 is given with its conserved first and last residue. The D gene is left open where the match is weak. Rows may omit the clone size; those that give it use once, few, many or a size class.

size,V,D,J,CDR3,DNA
NA,TRBV9,NA,TRBJ1-3,CASSVGAPEGNTIYF,TGTGCCAGCAGCGTAGGAGCACCCGAGGGGAACACCATATATTTT
once,TRBV4-2,NA,TRBJ2-1,CASSQATIGGEQFF,TGTGCCAGCAGCCAGGCGACGATAGGGGGTGAGCAGTTCTTC
NA,TRBV7-3,NA,TRBJ2-7,CASSLTVGAGEQYF,TGTGCCAGCAGCTTAACGGTGGGGGCTGGAGAGCAGTACTTC
NA,TRBV19,TRBD2,TRBJ2-7,CASRWASGAYEQYF,TGTGCCAGTAGGTGGGCTAGCGGAGCCTACGAGCAGTACTTC
NA,TRBV19,NA,TRBJ1-1,CASSMPRENTEAFF,TGTGCCAGCAGCATGCCCCGGGAGAACACTGAAGCTTTCTTT
NA,TRBV29-1,NA,TRBJ2-7,CSARGGLSTGYEQYF,TGCAGCGCCCGAGGTGGGCTATCAACGGGCTACGAGCAGTACTTC
NA,TRBV4-3,TRBD1,TRBJ2-7,CASSQGQGAYEQYF,TGCGCCAGCAGCCAAGGACAGGGCGCCTACGAGCAGTACTTC
NA,TRBV18,NA,TRBJ1-5,CASSPTYKREGEPGETPSNQPQHF,TGTGCCAGCTCACCCACCTATAAAAGAGAAGGGGAGCCGGGGGAGACCCCGTCAAATCAGCCCCAGCATTTT
NA,TRBV6-1,NA,TRBJ2-7,CASSAGPGHSSYEQYF,TGTGCCAGCAGTGCCGGTCCGGGACACAGCTCCTACGAGCAGTACTTC
NA,TRBV5-1,TRBD1,TRBJ2-7,CASSIRDRGNEQYF,TGCGCCAGCAGCATCCGGGACAGGGGCAACGAGCAGTACTTC
NA,TRBV7-7,NA,TRBJ1-4,CASGEMGEKLFF,TGTGCCAGCGGCGAGATGGGTGAAAAACTGTTTTTT
NA,TRBV4-3,TRBD1,TRBJ1-4,CASSQGSRDRGPANEKLFF,TGCGCCAGCAGCCAGGGTTCTCGTGACAGGGGGCCGGCTAATGAAAAACTGTTTTTT
NA,TRBV9,NA,TRBJ1-1,CASSVEWGSNTEAFF,TGTGCCAGCAGCGTAGAGTGGGGCAGCAACACTGAAGCTTTCTTT
NA,TRBV5-1,NA,TRBJ2-7,CASRSPPGSEQYF,TGCGCCAGCCGTTCTCCCCCCGGGTCCGAGCAGTACTTC
NA,TRBV11-2,NA,TRBJ2-3,CASSLGASTGDTQYF,TGTGCCAGCAGCTTAGGAGCTTCGACAGGAGATACGCAGTATTTT
NA,TRBV9,NA,TRBJ2-1,CASSVAGTYEQFF,TGTGCCAGCAGCGTAGCAGGCACCTATGAGCAGTTCTTC
NA,TRBV5-6,NA,TRBJ1-1,CASTPGTMNTEAFF,TGTGCCAGCACCCCCGGGACGATGAACACTGAAGCTTTCTTT
NA,TRBV5-6,NA,TRBJ1-1,CASSPLPGKNTEAFF,TGTGCCAGCAGCCCCCTCCCGGGGAAGAACACTGAAGCTTTCTTT
once,TRBV6-5,NA,TRBJ1-2,CASSLHDSYGYTF,TGTGCCAGCAGTTTACACGATAGCTATGGCTACACCTTC
NA,TRBV7-9,TRBD1,TRBJ2-7,CASSPGTGREQYF,TGTGCCAGCAGCCCGGGGACAGGGAGGGAGCAGTACTTC
once,TRBV7-2,TRBD1,TRBJ1-2,CASSLSGWQGGSYGYTF,TGTGCCAGCAGCTTATCCGGTTGGCAGGGGGGTTCCTATGGCTACACCTTC
once,TRBV28,NA,TRBJ2-1,CASSLDEQFF,TGTGCCAGCAGTTTGGATGAGCAGTTCTTC
NA,TRBV19,TRBD2,TRBJ2-7,CASSISGLAGVEQYF,TGTGCCAGTAGTATCTCGGGACTAGCGGGAGTCGAGCAGTACTTC
once,TRBV11-1,NA,TRBJ1-2,CASSLGGESGGGYTF,TGTGCCAGCAGCTTGGGCGGGGAAAGTGGTGGCGGCTACACCTTC
NA,TRBV11-1,NA,TRBJ2-3,CASSLIQGGSSTQYF,TGTGCCAGCAGCTTGATACAGGGGGGGTCCTCTACGCAGTATTTT
NA,TRBV6-1,TRBD1,TRBJ1-1,CASSGLTGGSTEAFF,TGTGCCAGCAGTGGCTTGACAGGGGGGTCCACTGAAGCTTTCTTT
NA,TRBV27,TRBD2,TRBJ2-4,CASSPRLAGGLAKNIQYF,TGTGCCAGCAGTCCCCGACTAGCGGGAGGACTAGCCAAAAACATTCAGTACTTC
once,TRBV9,NA,TRBJ1-1,CASSGDHKGLRTEAFF,TGTGCCAGCAGCGGGGATCATAAGGGGCTGCGTACTGAAGCTTTCTTT
NA,TRBV7-6,TRBD2,TRBJ2-7,CASSSLPSGRSGEQYF,TGTGCCAGCAGCTCCCTGCCTAGCGGGAGATCGGGCGAGCAGTACTTC
once,TRBV19,NA,TRBJ1-4,CASRPVRRTTATNEKLFF,TGTGCCAGTAGGCCCGTTCGCCGGACAACAGCAACTAATGAAAAACTGTTTTTT
NA,TRBV28,NA,TRBJ1-5,CASRGQGWVSNQPQHF,TGTGCCAGCAGGGGGCAGGGGTGGGTGAGCAATCAGCCCCAGCATTTT
NA,TRBV27,NA,TRBJ2-1,CASSRLAEGGEQFF,TGTGCCAGCAGTCGGCTAGCGGAGGGGGGTGAGCAGTTCTTC
NA,TRBV10-3,TRBD1,TRBJ1-2,CAITSGTGYGYTF,TGTGCCATCACTTCCGGGACAGGCTATGGCTACACCTTC
NA,TRBV5-4,TRBD1,TRBJ1-3,CASSLDRARSGNTIYF,TGTGCCAGCAGCCTAGACAGGGCCAGATCTGGAAACACCATATATTTT
once,TRBV27,NA,TRBJ2-1,CASSLSFHNEQFF,TGTGCCAGCAGTTTAAGTTTTCACAATGAGCAGTTCTTC
NA,TRBV11-2,TRBD2,TRBJ2-1,CASSSRTSGSISEQFF,TGTGCCAGCAGCTCACGGACTAGCGGGAGCATAAGTGAGCAGTTCTTC
NA,TRBV6-5,NA,TRBJ2-5,CASSKNPLGVETQYF,TGTGCCAGCAGCAAAAACCCCTTGGGGGTGGAGACCCAGTACTTC
NA,TRBV2,NA,TRBJ2-5,CASSPGTLGETQYF,TGTGCCAGCAGCCCCGGGACCCTAGGAGAGACCCAGTACTTC
NA,TRBV5-1,NA,TRBJ2-7,CASSLRLEGSSYEQYF,TGCGCCAGCAGCCTACGACTTGAGGGGAGCTCCTACGAGCAGTACTTC
NA,TRBV7-3,NA,TRBJ2-1,CASSVSSHEQFF,TGTGCTAGCAGCGTGAGCAGCCATGAGCAGTTCTTC
NA,TRBV2,TRBD2,TRBJ2-7,CASRAGWSSYEQYF,TGTGCCAGCAGAGCGGGGTGGAGCTCCTACGAGCAGTACTTC